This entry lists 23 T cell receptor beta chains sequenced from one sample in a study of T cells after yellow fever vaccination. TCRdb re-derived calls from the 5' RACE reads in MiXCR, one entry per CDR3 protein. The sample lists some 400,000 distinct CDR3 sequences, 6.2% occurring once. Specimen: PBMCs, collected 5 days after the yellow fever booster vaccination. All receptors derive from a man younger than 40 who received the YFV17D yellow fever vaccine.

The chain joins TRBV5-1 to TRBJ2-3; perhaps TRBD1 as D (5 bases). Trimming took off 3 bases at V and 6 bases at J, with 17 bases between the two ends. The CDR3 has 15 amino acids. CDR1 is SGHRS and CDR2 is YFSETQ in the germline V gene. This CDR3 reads CASSSGKVDTDTQYF. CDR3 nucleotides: TGCGCCAGCAGCTCTGGGAAGGTGGACACGGATACGCAGTATTTT.

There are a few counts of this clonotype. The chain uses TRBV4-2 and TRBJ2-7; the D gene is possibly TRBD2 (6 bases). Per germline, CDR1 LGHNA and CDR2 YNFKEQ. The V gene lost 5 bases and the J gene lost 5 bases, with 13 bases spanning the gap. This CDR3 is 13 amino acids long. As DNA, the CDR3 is TGTGCCAGCAGCACGGGAGTAACCGACGAGCAGTACTTC. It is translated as CASSTGVTDEQYF.

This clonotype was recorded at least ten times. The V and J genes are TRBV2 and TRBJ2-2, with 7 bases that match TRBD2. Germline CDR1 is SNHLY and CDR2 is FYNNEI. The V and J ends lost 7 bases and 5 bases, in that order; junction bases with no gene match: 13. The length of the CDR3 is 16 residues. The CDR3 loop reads CASTLIMTSWTGELFF. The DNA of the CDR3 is TGTGCCAGCACCTTAATAATGACTAGCTGGACCGGGGAGCTGTTTTTT.

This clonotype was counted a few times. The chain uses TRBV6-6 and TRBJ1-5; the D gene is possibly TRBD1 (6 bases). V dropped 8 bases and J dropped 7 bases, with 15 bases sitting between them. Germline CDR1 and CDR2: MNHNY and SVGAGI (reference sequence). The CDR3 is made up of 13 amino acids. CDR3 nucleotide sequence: TGTGCCAGCGGGCCAGGGGCGCAACAGCCCCAGCATTTT. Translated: CASGPGAQQPQHF.

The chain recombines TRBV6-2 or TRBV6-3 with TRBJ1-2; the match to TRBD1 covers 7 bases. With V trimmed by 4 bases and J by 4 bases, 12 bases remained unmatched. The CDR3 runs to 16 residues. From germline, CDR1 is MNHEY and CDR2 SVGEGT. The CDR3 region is CASSWDSQALTYGYTF. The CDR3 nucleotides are TGTGCCAGCAGTTGGGACAGCCAAGCCCTTACCTATGGCTACACCTTC.

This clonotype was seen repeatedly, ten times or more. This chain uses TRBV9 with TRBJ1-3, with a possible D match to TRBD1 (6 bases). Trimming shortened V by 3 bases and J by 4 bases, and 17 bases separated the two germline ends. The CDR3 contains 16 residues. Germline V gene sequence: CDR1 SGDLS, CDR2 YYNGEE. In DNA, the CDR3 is TGTGCCAGCAGCGCCCTACAGGGACAATCGGGAAACACCATATATTTT. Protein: CASSALQGQSGNTIYF.

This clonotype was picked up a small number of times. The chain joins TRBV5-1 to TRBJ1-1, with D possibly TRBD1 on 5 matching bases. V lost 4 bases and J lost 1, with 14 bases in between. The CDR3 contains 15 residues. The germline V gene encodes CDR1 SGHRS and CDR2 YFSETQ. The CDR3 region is CASSAPGTGNTEAFF. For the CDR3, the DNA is TGCGCCAGCAGCGCACCCGGCACAGGGAACACTGAAGCTTTCTTT.

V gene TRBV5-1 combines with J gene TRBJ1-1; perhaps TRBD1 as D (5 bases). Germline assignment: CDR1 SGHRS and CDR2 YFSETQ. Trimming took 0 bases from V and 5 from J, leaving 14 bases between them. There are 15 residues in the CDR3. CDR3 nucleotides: TGCGCCAGCAGCTTGGTCGGTGCCGAGGGGACTGAAGCTTTCTTT. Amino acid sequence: CASSLVGAEGTEAFF.

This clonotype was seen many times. The CDR3 DNA reads as TGTGCCAGCAGTAAGGGACAGAAGACCTACGAGCAGTACTTC. Its protein product is CASSKGQKTYEQYF. The chain combines TRBV6-1 with TRBJ2-7; 7 bases line up with TRBD1. In germline, CDR1 is MNHNS, CDR2 SASEGT. Trimming took 5 bases from V and 2 from J; bases not matched to a gene: 6. CDR3 length: 14 amino acids.

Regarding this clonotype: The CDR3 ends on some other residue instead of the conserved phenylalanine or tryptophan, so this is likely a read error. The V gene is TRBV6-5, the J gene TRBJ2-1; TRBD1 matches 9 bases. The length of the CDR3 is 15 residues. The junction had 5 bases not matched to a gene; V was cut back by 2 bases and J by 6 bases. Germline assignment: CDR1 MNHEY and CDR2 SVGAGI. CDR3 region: CASSYGTGLSNEQFL. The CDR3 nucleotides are TGTGCCAGCAGTTACGGGACAGGGCTGTCCAATGAGCAGTTCTTA.

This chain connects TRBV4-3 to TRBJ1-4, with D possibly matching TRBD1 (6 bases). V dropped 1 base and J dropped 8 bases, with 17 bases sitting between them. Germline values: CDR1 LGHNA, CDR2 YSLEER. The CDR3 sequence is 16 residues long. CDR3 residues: CASSQGGGLGFEKLFF. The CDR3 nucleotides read TGCGCCAGCAGCCAAGGGGGGGGCCTCGGTTTCGAAAAACTGTTTTTT.

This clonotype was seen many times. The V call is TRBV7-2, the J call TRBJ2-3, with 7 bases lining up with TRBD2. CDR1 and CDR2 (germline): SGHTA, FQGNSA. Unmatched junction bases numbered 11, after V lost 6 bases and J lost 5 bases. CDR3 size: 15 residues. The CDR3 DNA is TGTGCCAGCAGTCTAGGCCCGGGAGGTGTAGATACGCAGTATTTT. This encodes CASSLGPGGVDTQYF.

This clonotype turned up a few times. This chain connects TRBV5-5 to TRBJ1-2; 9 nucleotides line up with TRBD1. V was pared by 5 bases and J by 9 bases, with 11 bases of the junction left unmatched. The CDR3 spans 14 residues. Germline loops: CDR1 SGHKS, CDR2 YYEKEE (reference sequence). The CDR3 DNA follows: TGTGCCAGCAGACGAACCGGGACAGGGTTTAGCTACACCTTC. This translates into CASRRTGTGFSYTF. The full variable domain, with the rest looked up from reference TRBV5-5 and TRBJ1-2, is DAGVTQSPTHLIKTRGQQVTLRCSPISGHKSVSWYQQVLGQGPQFIFQYYEKEERGRGNFPDRFSARQFPNYSSELNVNALLLGDSALYLCASRRTGTGFSYTFGSGTRLTVV.

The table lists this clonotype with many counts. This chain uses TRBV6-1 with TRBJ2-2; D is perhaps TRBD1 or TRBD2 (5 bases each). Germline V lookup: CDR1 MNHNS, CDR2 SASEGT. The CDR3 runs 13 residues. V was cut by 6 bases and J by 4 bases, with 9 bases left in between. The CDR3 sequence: CASRAGGTGELFF. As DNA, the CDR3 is TGTGCCAGCAGAGCTGGGGGCACCGGGGAGCTGTTTTTT.

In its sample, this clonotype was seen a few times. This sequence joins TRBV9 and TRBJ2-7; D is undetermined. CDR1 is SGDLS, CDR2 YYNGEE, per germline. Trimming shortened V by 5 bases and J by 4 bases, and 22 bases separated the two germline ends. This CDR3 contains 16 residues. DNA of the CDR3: TGTGCCAGCAGTCCGGACGTAGGGCGGCGTCGGTACGAGCAGTACTTC. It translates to CASSPDVGRRRYEQYF.

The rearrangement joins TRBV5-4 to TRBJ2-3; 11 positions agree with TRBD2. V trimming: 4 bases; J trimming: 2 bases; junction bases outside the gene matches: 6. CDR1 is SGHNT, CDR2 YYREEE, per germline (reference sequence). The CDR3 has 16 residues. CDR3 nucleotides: TGTGCCAGCAGCACTGGACTAGCGGGCCCCACAGATACGCAGTATTTT. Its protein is CASSTGLAGPTDTQYF.

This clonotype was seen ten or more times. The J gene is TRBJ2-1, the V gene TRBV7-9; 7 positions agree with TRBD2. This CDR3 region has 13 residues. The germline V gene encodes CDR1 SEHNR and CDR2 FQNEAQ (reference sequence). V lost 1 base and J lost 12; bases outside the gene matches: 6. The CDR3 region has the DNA TGTGCCAGCAGCTTAGTGTGGACGGGAGGGCAGTTCTTC. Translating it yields CASSLVWTGGQFF. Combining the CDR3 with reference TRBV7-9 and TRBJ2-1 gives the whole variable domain DTGVSQNPRHKITKRGQNVTFRCDPISEHNRLYWYRQTLGQGPEFLTYFQNEAQLEKSRLLSDRFSAERPKGSFSTLEIQRTEQGDSAMYLCASSLVWTGGQFFGPGTRLTVL.

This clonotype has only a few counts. Written as DNA, the CDR3 is TGTGCCAGCAGTTCCATACAGGGGGCGAAAGAGCAGTTCTTC. It codes for CASSSIQGAKEQFF. The V gene is TRBV6-5, the J gene TRBJ2-1; 9 bases are shared with TRBD1. This CDR3 is 14 amino acids long. CDR1 and CDR2 (germline): MNHEY, SVGAGI. J gave up 10 bases and V 4 bases, and 8 bases lay outside the gene matches.

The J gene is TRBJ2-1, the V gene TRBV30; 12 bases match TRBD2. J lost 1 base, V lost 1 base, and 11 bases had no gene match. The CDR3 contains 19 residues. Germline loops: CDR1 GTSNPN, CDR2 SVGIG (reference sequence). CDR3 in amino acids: CAWSAVGTSGLLSYNEQFF. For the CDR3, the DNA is TGTGCCTGGAGTGCTGTCGGGACTAGCGGGTTGTTGTCCTACAATGAGCAGTTCTTC.

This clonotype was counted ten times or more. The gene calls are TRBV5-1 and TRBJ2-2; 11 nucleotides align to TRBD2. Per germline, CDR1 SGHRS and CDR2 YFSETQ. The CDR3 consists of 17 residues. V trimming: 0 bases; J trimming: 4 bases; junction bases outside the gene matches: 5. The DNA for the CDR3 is TGCGCCAGCAGCTTGGCCGCTACTAGCGGGGGCACCGGGGAGCTGTTTTTT. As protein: CASSLAATSGGTGELFF.

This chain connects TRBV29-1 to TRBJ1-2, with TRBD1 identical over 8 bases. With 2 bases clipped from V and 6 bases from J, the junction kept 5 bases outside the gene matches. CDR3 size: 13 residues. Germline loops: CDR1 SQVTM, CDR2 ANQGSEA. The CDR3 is CSVESYRGNGYTF. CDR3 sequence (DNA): TGCAGCGTTGAAAGTTACAGGGGGAATGGCTACACCTTC.

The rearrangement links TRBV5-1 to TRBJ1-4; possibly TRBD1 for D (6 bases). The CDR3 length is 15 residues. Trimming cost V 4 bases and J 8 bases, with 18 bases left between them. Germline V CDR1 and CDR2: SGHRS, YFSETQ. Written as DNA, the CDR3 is TGCGCCAGCAGCAGCGGGACACTCGGCGGGGAAAAACTGTTTTTT. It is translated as CASSSGTLGGEKLFF.

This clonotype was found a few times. The CDR3 loop is CASSQDTVESYNEQFF. CDR3 sequence (DNA): TGCGCCAGCAGCCAAGATACGGTAGAATCCTACAATGAGCAGTTCTTC. The chain couples TRBV4-1 to TRBJ2-1; unclear D gene. V shed 0 bases and J shed 1 base, with 10 bases lying between them. This CDR3 comprises 16 residues. Looked up from germline, CDR1 is MGHRA and CDR2 is YSYEKL.